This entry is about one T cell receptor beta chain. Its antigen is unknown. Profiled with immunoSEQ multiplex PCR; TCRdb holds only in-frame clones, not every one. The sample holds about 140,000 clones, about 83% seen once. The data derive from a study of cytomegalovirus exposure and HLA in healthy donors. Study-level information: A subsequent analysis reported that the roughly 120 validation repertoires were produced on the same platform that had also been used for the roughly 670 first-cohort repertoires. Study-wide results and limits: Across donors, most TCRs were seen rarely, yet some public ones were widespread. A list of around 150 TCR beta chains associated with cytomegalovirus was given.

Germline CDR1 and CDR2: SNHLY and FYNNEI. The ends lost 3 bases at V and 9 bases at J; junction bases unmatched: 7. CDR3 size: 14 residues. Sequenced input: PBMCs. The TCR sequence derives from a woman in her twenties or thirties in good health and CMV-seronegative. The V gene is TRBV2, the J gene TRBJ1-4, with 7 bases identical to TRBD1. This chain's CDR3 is CASSDSGQAKKLFF. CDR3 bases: TGTGCCAGCAGTGACTCCGGACAGGCTAAAAAACTGTTTTTT.